Below, 8 T cell receptor beta chains from the same sample are listed, as sequenced in a study of CD8 T cell repertoires and HIV-1 epitope variants. Generated by immunoSEQ multiplex PCR, the TCRdb table keeps only in-frame clones and is missing some. The sample includes roughly 1,900 clones, 65% to 75% of them seen just once. No antigens are known for them. Sequenced input: cultured CD8+ T cells derived from PBMCs. These receptors were collected from a male donor with HIV.

This chain links TRBV5-4 with TRBJ1-4; a weak D match, TRBD1 (5 bases). The V gene's germline CDR1 is SGHNT and CDR2 YYREEE (reference sequence). Between the trimmed V and J ends, which lost 4 bases and 4 bases, there was a span of 14 bases. This CDR3 has 15 amino acids. This CDR3 reads CASSPGDGGNEKLFF. As DNA, the CDR3 is TGTGCCAGCAGCCCGGGGGACGGGGGTAATGAAAAACTGTTTTTT.

This clone turned up a few times. The rearrangement uses TRBV7-9 and TRBJ1-4, with 7 bases lining up with TRBD1. The CDR3 loop spans 15 amino acids. Germline CDR1 SEHNR, CDR2 FQNEAQ (reference sequence). The ends lost 3 bases at V and 3 bases at J; junction bases unmatched: 4. The CDR3 protein is CASSFPGQPNEKLFF. CDR3 in DNA: TGTGCCAGCAGCTTTCCGGGACAGCCTAATGAAAAACTGTTTTTT.

This chain joins TRBV10-3 and TRBJ2-7; no definite D call. From germline, CDR1 is ENHRY and CDR2 SYGVKD. The CDR3 has 13 amino acids. V was pared by 2 bases and J by 2 bases, with 7 bases between. The CDR3 sequence is CAISEPEPYEQYF. CDR3 coding DNA: TGTGCCATCAGTGAGCCCGAGCCCTACGAGCAGTACTTC.

The CDR3 nucleotides read TGCGCCAGCAATTCTAAACGGGCCACTGAAGCTTTCTTT. It is translated as CASNSKRATEAFF. The gene calls are TRBV10-1 and TRBJ1-1; no reliable D call. The CDR3 loop spans 13 amino acids. Germline CDR1 is WNHNN and CDR2 is SYGVQD (reference sequence). V lost 7 bases and J 4 bases, leaving 13 bases between the germline ends.

A few counts support this clone. Distinct nucleotide sequences in the sample also encode this CDR3. The rearrangement uses TRBV10-3 and TRBJ1-1; unclear D gene. The CDR3 is made up of 12 amino acids. CDR1 and CDR2 (germline): ENHRY, SYGVKD. The V end was cut by 3 bases, the J end by 3 bases, with 5 bases between. The CDR3 sequence: CAISEGDTEAFF. The DNA for the CDR3 is TGTGCCATCAGTGAAGGCGACACTGAAGCTTTCTTT.

This chain uses TRBV4-2 with TRBJ1-5; D perhaps matches TRBD1 (5 bases). Germline CDR1 LGHNA, CDR2 YNFKEQ. The CDR3 is made up of 15 amino acids. V gave up 3 bases and J gave up 5 bases, with 14 bases separating them. The CDR3 sequence is CASSQEVGGHQPQHF. The CDR3 DNA sequence: TGTGCCAGCAGCCAGGAGGTCGGGGGACATCAGCCCCAGCATTTT.

V usage is TRBV6-5 and J usage is TRBJ2-6; 8 bases are a match to TRBD1. The V gene end was trimmed by 2 bases and the J gene end by 0 bases; junction bases not matched to a gene: 0. Germline CDR1 is MNHEY and CDR2 is SVGAGI. The length of the CDR3 is 16 residues. CDR3 residues: CASSYTGGSGANVLTF. As DNA, the CDR3 is TGTGCCAGCAGTTACACAGGGGGCTCTGGGGCCAACGTCCTGACTTTC.

V gene TRBV19 combines with J gene TRBJ2-1, with D possibly being TRBD2 (6 bases). The germline V and J ends were trimmed by 3 bases and 4 bases, with 10 bases remaining between them. The CDR3 covers 14 residues. Germline loops: CDR1 LNHDA, CDR2 SQIVND (reference sequence). CDR3 residues: CASSMSGLYNEQFF. The CDR3 region has the DNA TGTGCCAGTAGTATGTCGGGACTTTACAATGAGCAGTTCTTC.